The present entry profiles one TCR beta chain with its context. Its antigen is still unknown. No clone much larger than this one lies a single base away; base qualities are absent. The data stem from a study of blood T cell repertoires in COVID-19 (dated by TCRdb to about 2020). A note on the overall study: Samples covering the acute and convalescent phases of COVID-19 were provided by collaborators in the United States, Italy and Spain. The material from the prospective study consisted of cDNA or gDNA derived from T cells, B-cell-depleted T cells, or PBMCs. HLA class I and class II types, where available, came from metadata supplied by the sample provider rather than from assay-based typing. Samples came from the ongoing ImmuneRACE study (first 160 participants) plus 1,254 subjects from 6 global collaborators. The dataset comprised deeply sampled blood TCRbeta repertoires from subjects exposed to, actively infected with, or recovered from COVID-19. A freely available public database, intended as a resource for researchers studying the immune response to SARS-CoV-2, is where the repertoires were released. The sample metadata nearly always contained a de-identified subject ID, COVID-19 status, age in years and sex.

One collaborating source in Seattle enrolled patients during active infection and followed them longitudinally through the course of disease. The collaborating institutions used their own protocols to collect whole blood in K2EDTA tubes. Collaborator samples were shipped for TCRbeta analysis as frozen whole blood, isolated PBMCs, or DNA extracted from either sample type. The immunoSEQ Assay, a bias-controlled multiplex PCR, was used to amplify TCRbeta CDR3 regions from genomic DNA. Per the authors' processing: Nucleated cell counts per sample were estimated from amplification of reference gene primers within the assay. To quantify the absolute abundance of each unique TCRbeta CDR3 rearrangement, sequence reads were collapsed and filtered. For each sample, productive Simpson clonality was calculated by taking the square root of Simpson's diversity index across productive rearrangements. TCRdb stores this immuneACCESS table with in-frame sequences only. Part of the clones is absent; in the studies checked, under half of the shortfall reflects unresolved V genes, and no reason is known for the rest. The V and J calls and clone size are taken from that table; D and trimming were inferred from the DNA. Here the sample has approximately 400,000 clones; about nine tenths occur a single time. Jointly, the top ten make up roughly 13% of the sample.

Summary of the overall study and its limitations: Clinical and demographic metadata were provided uncurated, with the amount varying by source and participant.

Looking up the germline V gene yields CDR1 SNHLY and CDR2 FYNNEI. Including the terminal cysteine and phenylalanine, the CDR3 comprises 15 residues. The entry retains the CDR3 DNA only, 45 bases that are in frame from base 1. The V end gives up 6 bases and the J end 0 bases, leaving 7 bases in the junction not matched to a gene. The clonotype was recovered from a woman aged 45 to 65 with COVID-19, enrolled during active disease. The specimen sequenced was peripheral blood. The receptor chain draws on TRBV2 and TRBJ1-2, and TRBD1 matches 7 of the central bases. The CDR3: CASREQGSANYGYTF. The DNA reads TGTGCCAGCAGGGAACAGGGGTCAGCTAACTATGGCTACACCTTC.